Following are 21 T cell receptor beta chains from one sample sequenced in a study of blood T cell repertoires in COVID-19. Libraries were prepared by immunoSEQ multiplex PCR; TCRdb keeps only in-frame clonotypes and omits some of them. This sample carries about 300,000 clones, around 86% of them seen once, and the ten largest clones take less than 11%. The specimen was PBMCs or T cells enriched from blood (not recorded which). All receptors derive from a woman between 18 and 29 years old who had recovered from COVID-19.

The J gene is TRBJ2-7, the V gene TRBV7-6; 9 nucleotides line up with TRBD1. V lost 5 bases and J lost 4; bases outside the gene matches: 3. CDR1 is SGHVS and CDR2 is FNYEAQ in the germline V gene. This CDR3 has 13 amino acids. The CDR3 reads CASSTGTGYEQYF. The CDR3 DNA reads TGTGCCAGCAGCACAGGGACAGGGTACGAGCAGTACTTC.

This chain connects TRBV7-9 to TRBJ1-4, with D unresolved. CDR1 is SEHNR and CDR2 is FQNEAQ in the germline V gene (reference sequence). This CDR3 has 15 amino acids. Trimming stripped 0 bases from V and 7 bases from J, with 12 bases between. CDR3 protein: CASSLAERLGEKLFF. CDR3 nucleotide sequence: TGTGCCAGCAGCTTAGCGGAGCGGCTCGGTGAAAAACTGTTTTTT.

The chain links TRBV5-4 to TRBJ1-4; D unresolved. This CDR3 region has 14 residues. V lost 4 bases to trimming and J lost 7 bases, with 14 bases between them. CDR1 is SGHNT and CDR2 is YYREEE in the germline V gene (reference sequence). The CDR3 DNA is TGTGCCAGCAGCCACCTTGAGGGAGGTGAAAAACTGTTTTTT. It encodes CASSHLEGGEKLFF.

CDR3 amino acids: CASSEWGQNTGELFF. In DNA form, the CDR3 reads TGTGCCAGCAGTGAATGGGGACAGAACACCGGGGAGCTGTTTTTT. The V and J genes are TRBV2 and TRBJ2-2, with D perhaps TRBD1 (6 bases). Trimming pared 2 bases from V and 1 base from J, leaving 8 bases between. From germline, CDR1 is SNHLY and CDR2 FYNNEI. This CDR3 is built from 15 residues.

This chain connects TRBV12-5 to TRBJ1-2; 9 positions match TRBD1. CDR3 length: 15 residues. Trimming cost V 0 bases and J 3 bases; bases outside gene matches: 2. Looked up from germline, CDR1 is LGHNT and CDR2 is FRNRAP. The DNA of the CDR3 is TGTGCTAGTGGTTTGGTCCGGACAGGGGACTATGGCTACACCTTC. Translating gives CASGLVRTGDYGYTF.

The CDR3 region has the DNA TGTGCCAGCAGTTTCCTAGCGGGAGGTCGGAACACCGGGGAGCTGTTTTTT. This encodes CASSFLAGGRNTGELFF. The chain has TRBV28 and TRBJ2-2; 11 nucleotides match TRBD2. The CDR3 contains 17 residues. Germline trimming cut 3 bases from V and 1 base from J; bases unmatched to any gene: 4. Germline CDR1 and CDR2: MDHEN and SYDVKM.

For this clone: No DNA is shown, since the ends of the CDR3 on it are uncertain; the CDR3 is the one TCRdb lists. The chain links TRBV2 to TRBJ2-5; the table's D call, TRBD2, has no DNA check behind it. Germline loops: CDR1 SNHLY, CDR2 FYNNEI. Counting both end residues, the CDR3 totals 13 amino acids. CDR3 in amino acids: CASSTSRGETQYF.

The chain carries TRBV4-1 and TRBJ1-1; possibly TRBD1 for D (6 bases). V was cut by 3 bases and J by 11 bases, with 16 bases left in between. The CDR3 spans 13 residues. The germline CDR1 and CDR2 sequences are MGHRA and YSYEKL. The CDR3 DNA follows: TGCGCCAGCAGCCAGAACAGGGTCCTGAGGGCTTTCTTT. It encodes CASSQNRVLRAFF.

A single count supports this clone. V gene TRBV28 combines with J gene TRBJ1-2; TRBD1 might be the D (6 bases). Trimming left V 8 bases short and J 8 bases short, with 15 bases between. Germline assignment: CDR1 MDHEN and CDR2 SYDVKM. CDR3 length: 12 amino acids. DNA of the CDR3: TGTGCCAGCTCCCCAGGGGAGGGAGGCTACACCTTC. As protein: CASSPGEGGYTF.

The V call is TRBV7-6, the J call TRBJ2-7; a possible D gene is TRBD2 (7 bases). The CDR3 sequence is 14 residues long. Trimming removed 2 bases from V and 6 bases from J, with 14 bases in between. Per germline, CDR1 SGHVS and CDR2 FNYEAQ. The CDR3 loop is CASSLRGGEGEQYF. DNA for the CDR3: TGTGCCAGCAGCTTAAGGGGGGGGGAAGGCGAGCAGTACTTC. Using reference TRBV7-6 and TRBJ2-7 for the parts outside the CDR3, the full variable domain is GAGVSQSPRYKVTKRGQDVALRCDPISGHVSLYWYRQALGQGPEFLTYFNYEAQQDKSGLPNDRFSAERPEGSISTLTIQRTEQRDSAMYRCASSLRGGEGEQYFGPGTRLTVT.

This rearrangement joins TRBV19 to TRBJ1-5, with 8 bases aligning to TRBD1. The CDR3 runs to 16 residues. In germline, CDR1 is LNHDA, CDR2 SQIVND (reference sequence). Trimming cost V 2 bases and J 4 bases; bases outside gene matches: 7. The chain's CDR3 is CASSIRGQGWNQPQHF. Written as DNA, the CDR3 is TGTGCCAGTAGTATACGCGGACAGGGTTGGAATCAGCCCCAGCATTTT.

V and J are TRBV28 and TRBJ1-4, with D perhaps matching TRBD1 (6 bases). The CDR3 has 16 amino acids. Between the trimmed V and J ends, which lost 7 bases and 6 bases, there was a span of 21 bases. Germline V lookup: CDR1 MDHEN, CDR2 SYDVKM. The CDR3 region has the DNA TGTGCCAGCACCCCTCAAGGGGGGGTGGAGGATGAAAAACTGTTTTTT. Translation gives CASTPQGGVEDEKLFF.

This sequence joins TRBV9 and TRBJ1-2, with 7 bases lining up with TRBD1. CDR1 is SGDLS, CDR2 YYNGEE, per germline. The CDR3 runs 14 residues. V dropped 3 bases and J dropped 2; count of bases not matched to a gene: 4. The DNA of the CDR3 is TGTGCCAGCAGCGGACAGGGTCGGAACTATGGCTACACCTTC. Protein sequence: CASSGQGRNYGYTF.

There are a few counts of this clone. The chain is built from TRBV25-1 and TRBJ2-2; TRBD1 agrees at 7 bases. This CDR3 has 17 residues. V lost 3 bases, J lost 6 bases, and 13 bases stayed unmatched. Germline V gives CDR1 MGHDK, CDR2 SYGVNS. The CDR3 spells CASSDGVRKGAAGELFF. The CDR3 DNA reads TGTGCCAGCAGTGATGGTGTCCGAAAGGGGGCGGCCGGGGAGCTGTTTTTT.

The chain is built from TRBV9 and TRBJ1-3, with a possible D match to TRBD1 (6 bases). Germline assignment: CDR1 SGDLS and CDR2 YYNGEE. This CDR3 has 13 amino acids. V was cut by 4 bases and J by 4 bases, with 9 bases left in between. The CDR3 bases are TGTGCCAGCAGCACAGGGACAGGAAACACCATATATTTT. Amino acids: CASSTGTGNTIYF.

This clone was seen a single time. The J gene is TRBJ2-7, the V gene TRBV19; possible D gene TRBD1, 6 bases. This CDR3 comprises 15 residues. With 5 bases removed from V and 1 base from J, the gap between germline ends came to 15 bases. Germline loops: CDR1 LNHDA, CDR2 SQIVND (reference sequence). CDR3 in amino acids: CASSPYGTYSYEQYF. The CDR3 DNA is TGTGCCAGTAGTCCTTACGGGACATATTCCTACGAGCAGTACTTC.

The rearrangement uses TRBV5-4 and TRBJ2-1; 8 bases map to TRBD1. CDR1 and CDR2 (germline): SGHNT, YYREEE (reference sequence). This CDR3 has 15 residues. J was trimmed by 7 bases and V by 5 bases; bases with no gene match: 11. In nucleotides, the CDR3 is TGTGCCAGCAGGGACGGACAGGGAGGAACAAATGAGCAGTTCTTC. This encodes CASRDGQGGTNEQFF.

This clone was detected once. The chain couples TRBV3-1 (or the pseudogene TRBV3-2) to TRBJ2-1; no definite D call. Trimming took off 5 bases at V and 4 bases at J, with 6 bases between the two ends. The CDR3 loop spans 12 amino acids. Germline V gene lookup returns CDR1 LGHDT and CDR2 YNNKEL (reference sequence). CDR3 in DNA: TGTGCCAGCAGCGACACGTACAATGAGCAGTTCTTC. Translation: CASSDTYNEQFF.

The V and J genes are TRBV7-5 and TRBJ2-7; the D call in the table, TRBD2, was not verified against the DNA. TRBV7-5 is given as a pseudogene. CDR3 length: 16 residues. Written as DNA, the CDR3 is TGTGCCAGAAGCTTATTTGCCCCCGCCTCCGGCTACGAGCAGTACTTC. Its protein is CARSLFAPASGYEQYF.

The chain joins TRBV4-2 to TRBJ2-5; 8 bases fit TRBD2. Trimming removed 0 bases from V and 5 bases from J; junction bases left unmatched: 11. This CDR3 has 17 amino acids. CDR1 and CDR2 (germline): LGHNA, YNFKEQ. CDR3 bases: TGTGCCAGCAGCCAAGATTACGTCAGCGGGAGCGGGGAGACCCAGTACTTC. It translates to CASSQDYVSGSGETQYF.

This chain links TRBV3-1 (or the pseudogene TRBV3-2) with TRBJ2-1; weak D call: TRBD2 (5 bases). V shed 1 base and J shed 7 bases, with 11 bases lying between them. Germline CDR1 and CDR2: LGHDT and YNNKEL (reference sequence). This CDR3 region has 14 residues. The CDR3 sequence: CASSQVDSGNEQFF. DNA of the CDR3: TGTGCCAGCAGCCAAGTGGACTCGGGAAATGAGCAGTTCTTC.